This T cell receptor beta chain comes out of a study of blood T cell repertoires in COVID-19 (dated by TCRdb to the early 2020s). As for the study more broadly: Samples covering the acute and convalescent phases of COVID-19 were provided by collaborators in the United States, Italy and Spain. The material from the prospective study consisted of cDNA or gDNA derived from T cells, B-cell-depleted T cells, or PBMCs. Deeply sampled blood TCRbeta repertoires from subjects exposed to, actively infected with, or recovered from COVID-19 were included in the dataset. The repertoires were released in a freely available public database meant as a resource for research on the immune response to SARS-CoV-2. The samples were drawn from the first 160 participants of the ongoing ImmuneRACE study and from 1,254 subjects provided by 6 global collaborators. Sample metadata almost always included a de-identified subject ID, COVID-19 status, age in years and sex. Where HLA class I and class II types were available, the types were taken from metadata supplied by the sample provider, not from assay-based typing. What the research found in general, with its limitations: Clinical and demographic metadata were provided uncurated, with the amount varying by source and participant.

The collaborating institutions used their own protocols to collect whole blood in K2EDTA tubes. For TCRbeta analysis, collaborators shipped samples as frozen whole blood, isolated PBMCs, or DNA extracted from either of those sample types. Details on this clone: Its antigen remains undetermined. No base quality values were provided; no much bigger clone lies one nucleotide off.

Based on the germline V gene, the CDR1 and CDR2 sequences are KGHDR and SFDVKD. Trimming takes 3 bases from V and 0 bases from J, and the germline ends sit 8 bases apart. The CDR3 contains 15 residues, cysteine and phenylalanine counted. Left in the record is the CDR3 DNA by itself, 45 bases read in frame from the first base. TCRbeta CDR3 regions were amplified from genomic DNA by means of the immunoSEQ Assay, a bias-controlled multiplex PCR. The source study handled its data this way. The number of nucleated cells in each sample was estimated by amplification of reference gene primers within the assay. To quantify the absolute abundance of each unique TCRbeta CDR3 rearrangement, sequence reads were collapsed and filtered. For each sample, productive Simpson clonality was calculated by taking the square root of Simpson's diversity index across productive rearrangements. The table was pulled from immuneACCESS by TCRdb, which kept in-frame rearrangements only. Such tables lose some clones; where checked, under half of the loss comes from unresolved V genes, and the rest has no known cause. That table furnishes V, J and clone size, whereas the DNA furnished D and trimming. This sample has 30,000 to 40,000 clones in its table, and about 80% of those were observed once. The top ten clonotypes cover under 35% of the sample.

This TCR derives from a man at least 80 years old with acute or convalescent COVID-19. This chain is built from TRBV24-1 and TRBJ1-3, with TRBD1 tentatively as D gene (5 bases match). The sequenced material came from peripheral blood. The CDR3 corresponds to CATSDRTSSGNTIYF. The DNA reads as follows: TGTGCCACCAGTGATAGGACAAGCTCTGGAAACACCATATATTTT.